The 6 T cell receptor beta chains below come from one sample, sequenced in a study of patients and donors after allogeneic stem cell transplantation. TCRdb used MiXCR to reprocess the RT-PCR reads, holding one entry per CDR3 protein. The table lists 400,000 to 450,000 distinct CDR3 sequences, about a sixth of them singletons, with roughly 7% in the top ten. Material for sequencing was blood, either unsorted or a sorted T cell fraction (not recorded which). The receptors originated from a human donor who was either an allogeneic HSCT recipient or a stem cell or donor lymphocyte infusion donor (not recorded which). It is not recorded whose cells these are; they may come from a transplant donor.

Ten or more counts support this clonotype. The rearrangement joins TRBV12-3 or TRBV12-4 to TRBJ1-1; D not certain. This CDR3 region has 14 residues. V gave up 1 base and J gave up 0 bases, with 6 bases separating them. The CDR3 protein is CASSLVRLNTEAFF. The CDR3 nucleotides read TGTGCCAGCAGTTTAGTCAGACTGAACACTGAAGCTTTCTTT.

The V and J genes are TRBV5-1 and TRBJ2-1; TRBD2 aligns across 7 bases. CDR1 is SGHRS, CDR2 YFSETQ, per germline. Trimming took 0 bases from V and 8 from J; bases not matched to a gene: 2. This CDR3 has 13 residues. The CDR3: CASSLAGGYEQFF. The DNA of the CDR3 is TGCGCCAGCAGCTTGGCGGGAGGCTATGAGCAGTTCTTC.

This clonotype was counted only a few times. This sequence joins TRBV4-3 and TRBJ2-3; 7 positions match TRBD2. The CDR3 runs 15 residues. Germline V gene lookup returns CDR1 LGHNA and CDR2 YSLEER. Trimming took 1 base from V and 4 from J; bases not matched to a gene: 5. The CDR3 nucleotides read TGCGCCAGCAGCCAAGGGGGAGGGGAGGCAGATACGCAGTATTTT. This gives the protein CASSQGGGEADTQYF.

Notes on this clonotype: The junction does not match germline at one end; this may be a read error. The chain joins TRBV9 to TRBJ2-2; 8 nucleotides match TRBD2. Germline V gene data show CDR1 as SGDLS and CDR2 as YYNGEE. The length of the CDR3 is 16 residues. The chain's CDR3 is CATSVEAAGATGELFF. The CDR3 nucleotides read TGTGCCACCAGCGTAGAGGCAGCGGGGGCAACCGGGGAGCTGTTTTTT.

The chain uses TRBV7-2 and TRBJ1-5, with D tentatively TRBD1 (5 bases). V was cut by 5 bases and J by 3 bases, with 11 bases left in between. The germline V gene encodes CDR1 SGHTA and CDR2 FQGNSA. CDR3 length: 14 amino acids. The CDR3 coding sequence is TGTGCCAGCAGCCAGACAGCGGTCAATCAGCCCCAGCATTTT. Amino acid sequence: CASSQTAVNQPQHF.

This clonotype occurred a few times. This chain links TRBV7-6 with TRBJ1-6, with unresolved D. V gave up 2 bases and J gave up 9 bases, with 11 bases separating them. The CDR3 spans 14 residues. From germline, CDR1 is SGHVS and CDR2 FNYEAQ. The CDR3 here is CASSLKVVGSPLHF. The CDR3 DNA sequence: TGTGCCAGCAGCTTAAAGGTAGTAGGTTCACCCCTCCACTTT.